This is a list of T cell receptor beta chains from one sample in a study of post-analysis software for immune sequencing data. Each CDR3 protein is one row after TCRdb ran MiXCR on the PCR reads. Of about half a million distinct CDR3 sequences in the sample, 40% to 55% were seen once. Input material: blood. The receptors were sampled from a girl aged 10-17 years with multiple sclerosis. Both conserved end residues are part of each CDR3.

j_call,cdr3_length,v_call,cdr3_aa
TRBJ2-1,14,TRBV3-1,CASSQDSGINEQFF
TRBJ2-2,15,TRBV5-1,CASSLDPADTGELFF
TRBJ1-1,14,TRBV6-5,CASHSDLRDTEAFF
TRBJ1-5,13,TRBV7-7,CASSPRIGQPQHF
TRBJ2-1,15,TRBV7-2,CASSFTSESIDEQFF
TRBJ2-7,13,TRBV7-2,CASSLASGHEQYF
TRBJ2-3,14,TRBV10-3,CAISELDSTDTQYF
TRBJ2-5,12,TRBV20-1,CSAGGVTETQYF
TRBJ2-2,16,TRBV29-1,CSVEGRGSANTGELFF
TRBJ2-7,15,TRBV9,CASSPLREEAYEQYF
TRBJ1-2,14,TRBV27,CASSLSGQNYGYTF
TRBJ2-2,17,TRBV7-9,CASSAHLTRREAGELFF
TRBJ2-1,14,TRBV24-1,CATSDTTEKDEQFF
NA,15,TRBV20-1,CSARPGGATPHEQYF
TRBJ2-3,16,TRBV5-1,CASSPTSGTSTDTQYF
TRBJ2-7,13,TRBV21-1,CASSKRQGYEQYF
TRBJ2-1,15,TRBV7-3,CASSLLAGAVTEQFF
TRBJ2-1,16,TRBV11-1,CASSATSGRRNNEQFF
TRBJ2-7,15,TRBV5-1,CASSGQLAGEDEQYF
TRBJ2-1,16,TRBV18,CASSPRVSGAYNEQFF
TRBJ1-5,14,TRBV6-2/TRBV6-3,CATLRQNSNQPQHF
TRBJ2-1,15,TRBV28,CASSPRTTRYNEQFF
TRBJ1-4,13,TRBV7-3,CASSYGQLEKLFF
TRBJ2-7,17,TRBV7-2,CASSVAGTSGDAYEQYF
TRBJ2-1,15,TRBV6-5,CASSDRNHPRDEQFF
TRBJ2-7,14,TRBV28,CASNTGTTAYEQYF